This TCR beta chain comes out of a study of shared clonotypes between healthy human individuals. This clone was seen a handful of times. Its antigen is unidentified. This same CDR3 is encoded by further DNA sequences in the sample. The V end lost 4 bases, the J end lost 1 base, and 1 base lay between the germline ends. Germline values: CDR1 SNHLY, CDR2 FYNNEI. The CDR3 totals 11 residues. Assay used: immunoSEQ multiplex PCR; TCRdb lists only in-frame clones, some missing. Among over a million clones listed, roughly 80% were seen once. Donors were healthy HIV-negative adults without recently reported acute infections or vaccinations. General study findings and limits: Sampling covered blood only; tissue repertoires likely differ.

The sequence came from a man aged 18 to 29 in good health. The chain recombines TRBV2 with TRBJ2-5; D remains ambiguous. The sample was memory CD4+ T cells sorted from blood. Subset denoted: CD45RA-negative fraction. The CDR3 sequence is CASSVQETQYF. As DNA, the CDR3 is TGTGCCAGCAGTGTCCAAGAGACCCAGTACTTC.